This paragraph covers one T cell receptor (beta chain) sequence. The antigen is unknown. This CDR3 region has 12 residues. CDR1 is DFQATT, CDR2 SNEGSKA, per germline (reference sequence). The record originates from a study of blood T cells in healthy people across ages. For the second PCR, which ran for roughly 6 to 12 cycles, a sample-barcoded 5' primer and a J-beta primer mix were used. A template-switch adaptor with 12 random nucleotides tagged each cDNA molecule. TCRdb re-called the 5' RACE reads through MiXCR, storing one row per CDR3 protein. The sample lists roughly 1,300,000 distinct CDR3 sequences; 59% were seen once. Study-wide findings and caveats: There was a strong correlation between TCR beta diversity and naive T cell percentage.

Material: blood. The rearrangement uses TRBV20-1 and TRBJ2-5, with D unclear. TRBJ2-7 matches the DNA end more closely, so the J call is doubtful. The receptor was derived from a man younger than 35 in good health. This CDR3 is CSASTHADEQYF. The CDR3 DNA reads TGCAGTGCTAGCACTCACGCGGACGAGCAGTACTTC.